This T cell receptor (beta chain) is from a study of blood T cells in healthy people across ages. Study outcomes and limitations: Researchers said unsorted PBMCs prevented a conclusive naive versus antigen-experienced comparison.

PCR was performed a second time for roughly 6 to 12 cycles using a sample-barcoded 5' primer and a J-beta primer mix. MiXCR was run by TCRdb on the 5' RACE reads, yielding one entry per CDR3 protein. The sample includes hundreds of thousands of distinct CDR3 sequences, less than 45% of them seen just once. Remarks on this clonotype: The antigen is undetermined.

Germline loops: CDR1 MDHEN, CDR2 SYDVKM. V lost 6 bases, J lost 4 bases, and 8 bases lay in between. CDR3 length: 12 residues. V usage is TRBV28 and J usage is TRBJ2-3; D unresolved. The sample taken for sequencing was blood. The receptor was isolated from an elderly man in good health. CDR3 in DNA: TGTGCCAGCAGGGTAGGGTCAGATACGCAGTATTTT. Its protein product is CASRVGSDTQYF.